This is a list of T cell receptor beta chains from one sample in a study of molecular identifiers for immune sequencing clone quantification. Via MiXCR, TCRdb re-called the PCR reads, giving one row per CDR3 protein. The table records under 600,000 distinct CDR3 sequences, 25% of them present only once. The sequenced sample was naive CD8+ T cells from blood, with Jurkat cell RNA spiked in. The receptors stem from a human donor in good health. Some libraries in this study had Jurkat cell RNA spiked in. The CDR3 runs from the conserved cysteine through the conserved F or W. A D gene is named only where the DNA matches it firmly. Expanded clones get a size class; other rows say once, few or many, or leave the size out.

clone_size d_call j_call v_call cdr3_nt cdr3_aa
many TRBD1 TRBJ2-3 TRBV7-2 TGTGCCAGCCCGGGACAGGGAGCAGATACGCAGTATTTT CASPGQGADTQYF
. . TRBJ2-1 TRBV19 TGTGCCAGTAGTCCCCTAGCGCTGAATACCTACAATGAGCAGTTCTTC CASSPLALNTYNEQFF
many . TRBJ1-2 TRBV29-1 TGCAGCGTTGAATTTATGGATAACTATGGCTACACCTTC CSVEFMDNYGYTF
many . TRBJ1-1 TRBV9 TGTGCCAGCAGCGTAGGGGCAGGGCCTACTCCTAACACTGAAGCTTTCTTT CASSVGAGPTPNTEAFF
many . TRBJ1-1 TRBV5-6 TGTGCCAGCAGCTTTAGTTACACTGAAGCTTTCTTT CASSFSYTEAFF
. . TRBJ1-1 TRBV2 TGTGCCAGCAGTGAGAGGTTGGGCACTGAAGCTTTCTTT CASSERLGTEAFF
few . TRBJ2-6 TRBV4-1 TGCGCCAGCAGCCAAGGGATCAATACAGGAACCGGGGCCAACGTCCTGACTTTC CASSQGINTGTGANVLTF
many . TRBJ1-1 TRBV30 TGTGCCCGGGCTCAGGGCGGCACTGAAGCTTTCTTT CARAQGGTEAFF
many . TRBJ1-1 TRBV7-2 TGTGCCAGCAGGCTTACAGGAAACACTGAAGCTTTCTTT CASRLTGNTEAFF
. . TRBJ2-2 TRBV7-9 TGTGCCAGCAGCTTACAGGGCTGGGGCACCGGGGAGCTGTTTTTT CASSLQGWGTGELFF